The rows below give T cell receptor beta chains drawn from one sample of a study of spatial heterogeneity in lung cancer. In TCRdb, the 5' RACE reads were re-called with MiXCR into one record per CDR3 protein. The table lists about 36,000 distinct CDR3 sequences, roughly 5.5% of them singletons. This material consisted of PBMCs, taken at surgery. The source of these receptors is a female donor with early-stage non-small cell lung cancer. The CDR3 runs from the conserved cysteine through the conserved F or W. The D gene is left open where the match is weak. Expanded clones get a size class; other rows say once, few or many, or leave the size out.

D gene,V gene,J gene,clone size,CDR3 DNA,CDR3 protein
TRBD1,TRBV29-1,TRBJ2-7,many,TGCAGCGCGACAGGGCCCTCCTACGAGCAGTACTTC,CSATGPSYEQYF
-,TRBV11-2,TRBJ2-3,many,TGTGCCAGCAGGCTTCCATTTTCGGGACCTAACCACCCAGATACGCAGTATTTT,CASRLPFSGPNHPDTQYF
-,TRBV6-5,TRBJ2-1,few,TGTGCCAGCAGTTACGGGCGGGCCTGGGACAATGAGCAGTTCTTC,CASSYGRAWDNEQFF
-,TRBV3-1,TRBJ2-1,many,TGTGCCAGCAGCCAATTCGGACCTAATGAGCAGTTCTTC,CASSQFGPNEQFF
-,TRBV20-1,TRBJ2-3,-,TGCAGTGCTACCCGGCAGGGAGGATTAGGAGATACGCAGTATTTT,CSATRQGGLGDTQYF
TRBD2,TRBV6-1,TRBJ2-7,-,TGTGCCAGCAGTGGCTTGTGGACTAGCCTACCGTCCTACGAGCAGTACTTC,CASSGLWTSLPSYEQYF
TRBD1,TRBV19,TRBJ2-7,-,TGTGCCAGTAGTACGGGACAGGGCTACGAGCAGTACTTC,CASSTGQGYEQYF
TRBD1,TRBV11-3,TRBJ2-7,many,TGTGCCAGCAGCCTAGACAGGGGGGAGCAGTACTTC,CASSLDRGEQYF
-,TRBV28,TRBJ2-3,many,TGTGCCAGCAGTACGGGAACACTCGCAGATACGCAGTATTTT,CASSTGTLADTQYF
-,TRBV5-4,TRBJ1-1,few,TGTGCCAGCAGCTCGGCGTCGGACAGTTCCACTGAAGCTTTCTTT,CASSSASDSSTEAFF
-,TRBV7-3,TRBJ2-7,-,TGTGCCAGCAGGGACAGTAGCTCCGAGCAGAACTTC,CASRDSSSEQNF
-,TRBV6-5,TRBJ1-1,many,TGTGCCAGCAGTGACATTTCTAACACTGAAGCTTTCTTT,CASSDISNTEAFF
-,TRBV2,TRBJ2-6,few,TGTGCCAGCAGTGCGGACATGCGGGGGGCCAACGTCCTGACTTTC,CASSADMRGANVLTF
TRBD2,TRBV28,TRBJ2-7,-,TGTGCCAACAGTTCCCCAGCGGGAGGTGTCTACGAGCAGTACTTC,CANSSPAGGVYEQYF
-,TRBV20-1,TRBJ2-7,many,TGCAGTGCTAGAGATCCGCAATCGGGGAGTGGGGAGCAGTACTTC,CSARDPQSGSGEQYF
TRBD1,TRBV5-1,TRBJ2-3,few,TGCGCCAGCAGCTTGGTGGCTCAGGGGGGCACAGATACGCAGTATTTT,CASSLVAQGGTDTQYF
-,TRBV29-1,TRBJ2-7,-,TGCAGCGGGGGAACAGGATACTACGAGCAGTACTTC,CSGGTGYYEQYF
-,TRBV11-2,TRBJ2-1,many,TGTGCCAGCAGCGATGACAGAGACAATGAGCAGTTCTTC,CASSDDRDNEQFF
TRBD1,TRBV6-1,TRBJ2-3,many,TGTGCCAGCAGTTACCTTGGACAGGGGGAAACAGATACGCAGTATTTT,CASSYLGQGETDTQYF
-,TRBV20-1,TRBJ2-1,many,TGCAGTGCTAGAGCAACAGTCAGAGTACGGAATGAGCAGTTCTTC,CSARATVRVRNEQFF
-,TRBV20-1,TRBJ1-4,many,TGCAGTGCTACCCCGGGAAAAAATGAAAAACTGTTTTTT,CSATPGKNEKLFF
-,TRBV12-3/TRBV12-4,TRBJ1-6,many,TGTGCCAGCACCCCGGACGGAGGGAGTTCACCCCTCCACTTT,CASTPDGGSSPLHF